The 4 T cell receptor beta chains reported below all come from one sample, sequenced in a study of tumor and adjacent non-tumor tissue in lung cancer. The library came from three nested PCR rounds adapted from ARM-PCR protocols. A single record per CDR3 protein comes from TCRdb applying MiXCR to the multiplex PCR reads. This sample has approximately 86,000 distinct CDR3 sequences; roughly 72% occur once, and the top ten carry around 10%. This sample's RNA came from whole unsorted tissue. Sequencing used lung tumor tissue. The receptors stem from a woman aged 40 to 49 with non-small cell lung cancer.

Notes on this clonotype: A much bigger clone sits one base away, suggesting this may be a read error. V usage is TRBV28 and J usage is TRBJ2-1; 15 bases line up with TRBD2. Germline V gives CDR1 MDHEN, CDR2 SYDVKM. The CDR3 has 17 residues. CDR3 protein: CASSSGTSGGRNNEHFF. CDR3 DNA sequence: TGTGCCAGCAGTTCCGGGACTAGCGGGGGGCGCAACAATGAGCACTTCTTC. Full variable domain (outside the CDR3, taken from reference TRBV28 and TRBJ2-1): DVKVTQSSRYLVKRTGEKVFLECVQDMDHENMFWYRQDPGLGLRLIYFSYDVKMKEKGDIPEGYSVSREKKERFSLILESASTNQTSMYLCASSSGTSGGRNNEHFFGPGTRLTVL.

This clonotype was seen at least ten times. The chain links TRBV6-6 to TRBJ1-4; a possible D gene is TRBD1 (5 bases). Trimming pared 7 bases from V and 8 bases from J, leaving 14 bases between. The CDR3 runs to 13 residues. Germline CDR1 and CDR2: MNHNY and SVGAGI (reference sequence). This chain's CDR3 is CASNRREGEKLFF. DNA of the CDR3: TGTGCCAGCAATCGGAGGGAGGGGGAAAAACTGTTTTTT.

The chain employs TRBV10-3 and TRBJ2-2; D is ambiguous. V lost 6 bases to trimming and J lost 9 bases, with 17 bases between them. In germline, CDR1 is ENHRY, CDR2 SYGVKD. The CDR3 extends over 14 amino acids. This CDR3 is CAIRARGATRELFF. CDR3 sequence (DNA): TGTGCCATCAGAGCGAGAGGAGCTACCAGGGAGCTGTTTTTT.

The chain has TRBV20-1 and TRBJ2-7, with TRBD1 matching over 7 bases. The CDR3 has 14 residues. Unmatched junction bases numbered 9, after V lost 7 bases and J lost 0 bases. The germline V gene has CDR1 DFQATT and CDR2 SNEGSKA (reference sequence). CDR3 nucleotide sequence: TGCAGTGGCGTCGGACAGGCAAGCTCCTACGAGCAGTACTTC. Its translation is CSGVGQASSYEQYF.